A single sample is the source of the 17 T cell receptor beta chains below, sequenced in a study of identical twins. TCRdb fed the 5' RACE reads into MiXCR, producing one record per CDR3 protein. The sample gives 690,000 or so distinct CDR3 sequences, 8.5% to 9% of which show up once; roughly 0.97% is in the top ten. The data were also submitted as part of a second study, on yellow fever vaccine responses in identical twins.

Input material: PBMCs. The receptors shown here come from a woman aged 18-29 years in good health.

This clonotype showed up many times. The chain couples TRBV3-1 to TRBJ1-1; D may be TRBD1 (6 bases). This CDR3 spans 13 amino acids. Trimming shortened V by 4 bases and J by 4 bases, and 10 bases separated the two germline ends. Per the germline V gene, CDR1 is LGHDT and CDR2 is YNNKEL (reference sequence). In DNA, the CDR3 is TGTGCCAGCAGCCCACAGGGCGGCACTGAAGCTTTCTTT. Amino acid sequence: CASSPQGGTEAFF.

This clonotype was seen a handful of times. The chain combines TRBV7-2 with TRBJ2-7, with D perhaps TRBD2 (5 bases). The germline gives CDR1 SGHTA, CDR2 FQGNSA. Trimming took off 2 bases at V and 2 bases at J, with 10 bases between the two ends. The CDR3 sequence is 14 residues long. The CDR3 is CASSLTGITYEQYF. In DNA, the CDR3 is TGTGCCAGCAGCTTAACCGGGATTACCTACGAGCAGTACTTC.

The chain recombines TRBV28 with TRBJ2-7; D might be TRBD1 (6 bases). Between the trimmed V and J ends, which lost 6 bases and 0 bases, there was a span of 18 bases. CDR1 MDHEN and CDR2 SYDVKM come from the germline V gene. This CDR3 spans 16 amino acids. The CDR3 bases are TGTGCCAGCAGGGGATCCCTTGGACAGTCCTCCTACGAGCAGTACTTC. Its protein product is CASRGSLGQSSYEQYF.

The chain links TRBV21-1 to TRBJ2-7. TRBV21-1 is termed a pseudogene. CDR3 size: 15 residues. The CDR3 here is CASSKVAQACYEQYF. The CDR3 coding sequence is TGTGCCAGCAGCAAAGTCGCCCAGGCTTGCTACGAGCAGTACTTC.

This clonotype was seen ten or more times. CDR3 residues: CASSLWDEQFF. The CDR3 nucleotides are TGTGCCAGCAGCCTCTGGGACGAGCAGTTCTTC. The chain combines TRBV11-2 with TRBJ2-1, with D possibly being TRBD1 or TRBD2 (5 bases each). CDR3 length equals 11 residues. Trimming took off 5 bases at V and 10 bases at J, with 9 bases between the two ends. The germline gives CDR1 SGHAT, CDR2 FQNNGV.

This clonotype was seen a handful of times. The rearrangement links TRBV20-1 to TRBJ2-7; 12 bases line up with TRBD2. Germline lookup yields CDR1 DFQATT and CDR2 SNEGSKA (reference sequence). This CDR3 has 18 amino acids. J gave up 0 bases and V 3 bases, and 12 bases lay outside the gene matches. The CDR3 coding sequence is TGCAGTGCTAGTCCTCGACTAGCGGGAGCTTGGGGCTCCTACGAGCAGTACTTC. The encoded protein is CSASPRLAGAWGSYEQYF.

This clonotype appeared a few times. This sequence joins TRBV4-3 and TRBJ2-1, with no clear D. Germline CDR1 LGHNA, CDR2 YSLEER. V gave up 0 bases and J gave up 4 bases, with 10 bases separating them. CDR3 length: 15 amino acids. The CDR3 loop is CASSQEQAPYNEQFF. The CDR3 coding sequence is TGCGCCAGCAGCCAAGAGCAGGCCCCTTACAATGAGCAGTTCTTC.

This rearrangement joins TRBV11-2 to TRBJ2-1; D uncertain. This CDR3 has 15 amino acids. CDR1 is SGHAT, CDR2 FQNNGV, per germline. Trimming stripped 6 bases from V and 6 bases from J, with 18 bases between. CDR3 in amino acids: CASSLRMSASNEQFF. CDR3 nucleotides: TGTGCCAGCAGTCTCCGTATGTCAGCCTCCAATGAGCAGTTCTTC.

The V and J genes are TRBV12-3 or TRBV12-4 and TRBJ2-3; 12 bases are shared with TRBD2. V dropped 5 bases and J dropped 2; count of bases not matched to a gene: 2. The CDR3 runs to 15 residues. The CDR3 coding sequence is TGTGCCAGCAGTCGGACTAGCGGGGTCACAGATACGCAGTATTTT. Encoded protein: CASSRTSGVTDTQYF.

This clonotype was observed many times. The V and J genes are TRBV28 and TRBJ2-6; unclear D gene. The germline V gene has CDR1 MDHEN and CDR2 SYDVKM. V lost 5 bases and J 0 bases, leaving 14 bases between the germline ends. The CDR3 is 17 amino acids. The CDR3 region is CASSDTDASSGANVLTF. The CDR3 DNA follows: TGTGCCAGCAGTGATACGGACGCGAGCTCTGGGGCCAACGTCCTGACTTTC. The full variable domain, in which reference TRBV28 and TRBJ2-6 provide the parts outside the CDR3, is DVKVTQSSRYLVKRTGEKVFLECVQDMDHENMFWYRQDPGLGLRLIYFSYDVKMKEKGDIPEGYSVSREKKERFSLILESASTNQTSMYLCASSDTDASSGANVLTFGAGSRLTVL.

The V gene is TRBV7-9, the J gene TRBJ2-7; 7 bases match TRBD2. Germline V gene sequence: CDR1 SEHNR, CDR2 FQNEAQ (reference sequence). CDR3 size: 14 residues. J gave up 2 bases and V 2 bases, and 3 bases lay outside the gene matches. CDR3 DNA: TGTGCCAGCAGCTTACCCGGGACTACCTACGAGCAGTACTTC. It is translated as CASSLPGTTYEQYF.

The chain recombines TRBV7-2 with TRBJ2-3; TRBD2 is a possible D gene (6 bases). V was pared by 5 bases and J by 1 base, with 10 bases between. Germline V gene sequence: CDR1 SGHTA, CDR2 FQGNSA. This CDR3 comprises 14 residues. The CDR3 protein is CASSQPGGTDTQYF. The DNA of the CDR3 is TGTGCCAGCAGCCAACCGGGGGGCACAGATACGCAGTATTTT.

Ten or more counts support this clonotype. The chain uses TRBV6-4 and TRBJ2-1; D tentatively fits TRBD1 or TRBD2 (6 bases each). Germline CDR1 reads MRHNA; CDR2 reads SNTAGT. This CDR3 contains 18 residues. Trimming took off 0 bases at V and 4 bases at J, with 19 bases between the two ends. CDR3 amino acids: CASSDSNVGGGGYNEQFF. The CDR3 DNA is TGTGCCAGCAGTGACTCGAACGTCGGGGGCGGCGGTTACAATGAGCAGTTCTTC.

This clonotype was counted at least ten times. The rearrangement links TRBV6-5 to TRBJ1-1; 7 bases fit TRBD1. Germline values: CDR1 MNHEY, CDR2 SVGAGI. This CDR3 region has 15 residues. V was clipped by 2 bases and J by 4 bases; unmatched bases: 7. CDR3 nucleotide sequence: TGTGCCAGCAGTTACCAACGACAGGGTGGCACTGAAGCTTTCTTT. This encodes CASSYQRQGGTEAFF.

This clonotype showed up just once. The chain recombines TRBV20-1 with TRBJ2-7, with 11 bases aligning to TRBD1. Germline assignment: CDR1 DFQATT and CDR2 SNEGSKA (reference sequence). Losses at the gene ends were 6 bases for V and 0 bases for J; bases not matched to a gene: 7. The CDR3 totals 15 residues. This CDR3 reads CSARDRGWFSYEQYF. For the CDR3, the DNA is TGCAGTGCAAGGGACAGGGGGTGGTTCTCCTACGAGCAGTACTTC.

The gene calls are TRBV7-3 and TRBJ2-7, with D possibly called TRBD1 or TRBD2 (6 bases each). Germline assignment: CDR1 SGHTA and CDR2 FQGTGA. This CDR3 region has 15 residues. V was shortened by 3 bases and J by 4 bases, with 16 bases between the two germline ends. CDR3 region: CASSFISGGRYEQYF. The CDR3 region has the DNA TGTGCCAGCAGCTTTATATCCGGGGGCCGTTACGAGCAGTACTTC.

There are a few counts of this clonotype. The J gene is TRBJ2-1, the V gene TRBV5-6; 11 bases are a match to TRBD2. V was clipped by 6 bases and J by 6 bases; unmatched bases: 8. The CDR3 runs to 15 residues. Germline loops: CDR1 SGHDT, CDR2 YYEEEE. CDR3 nucleotide sequence: TGTGCCAGCAAACTCAAAGGACTAGCGGGCAATGAGCAGTTCTTC. Translation gives CASKLKGLAGNEQFF.